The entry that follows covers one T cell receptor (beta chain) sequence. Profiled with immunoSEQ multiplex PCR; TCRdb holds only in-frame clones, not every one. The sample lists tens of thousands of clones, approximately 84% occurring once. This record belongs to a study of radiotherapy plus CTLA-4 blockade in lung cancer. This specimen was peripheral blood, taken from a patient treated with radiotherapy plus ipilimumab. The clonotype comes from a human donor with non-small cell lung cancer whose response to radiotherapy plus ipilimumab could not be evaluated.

The CDR3 is CASSLDLAGSRETQYF. CDR3 in DNA: TGCGCCAGCAGCTTGGATTTAGCGGGATCGCGGGAGACCCAGTACTTC. This rearrangement joins TRBV5-1 to TRBJ2-5; TRBD2 matches 8 bases. The junction had 9 bases not matched to a gene; V was cut back by 0 bases and J by 5 bases. This CDR3 region has 16 residues. Per the germline V gene, CDR1 is SGHRS and CDR2 is YFSETQ.